Listed below are T cell receptor beta chains from one sample, sequenced in a study of T cell clonotyping in hematopoietic cell transplantation. Repertoires were generated with immunoSEQ multiplex PCR, while TCRdb's copy carries only in-frame clones and drops some. This table holds over 15,000 clones, 85% to 95% found once. The sequencing input was peripheral blood mononuclear cells. All receptors come from a man in his forties in good health. Some clones in this sample may be carry-over from other donors' samples. CDR3s leave out the opening cysteine and the closing phenylalanine or tryptophan. The D gene is left open where the match is weak.

CDR3 protein,V gene,D gene,J gene
ASSPGTANEKLF,TRBV5-1,TRBD1,TRBJ1-4
ASRSGLAGFGNEQF,TRBV19,TRBD2,TRBJ2-1
ASGREAYEQY,TRBV10-1,TRBD2,TRBJ2-7
ASSPQGSHSYEQY,TRBV7-2,TRBD1,TRBJ2-7
ASSQGRGEGTEAF,TRBV4-3,TRBD1,TRBJ1-1
ASSVGGRSSGNTIY,TRBV9,-,TRBJ1-3
AWSVGSGEKLF,TRBV30,-,TRBJ1-4
SVEGFGYT,TRBV29-1,-,TRBJ1-2
ASTSHSGNTIY,TRBV6-4,-,TRBJ1-3
ATLRGRGETQY,TRBV5-1,-,TRBJ2-5
ASSTLGGLNEKLF,TRBV19,-,TRBJ1-4
ASAASGTDTQY,TRBV12-5,TRBD2,TRBJ2-3
ADYNEQF,TRBV30,-,TRBJ2-1
ASSFDRGQVKLF,TRBV7-2,TRBD1,TRBJ1-4
ASSLPNSPLH,TRBV7-9,-,TRBJ1-6
ASGSYEQY,TRBV6-6,-,TRBJ2-7
ASSLVAKGTDTQY,TRBV5-1,-,TRBJ2-3
ASSLPGDGYT,TRBV7-9,-,TRBJ1-2
ASSWGGGLSTQY,TRBV7-3,-,TRBJ2-3
AWSDVDSYT,TRBV30,-,TRBJ1-2
AWSVSGSASLTHYEQY,TRBV30,-,TRBJ2-7
SVGQGSGEQY,TRBV29-1,-,TRBJ2-7
ASSLVIAGGNEQY,TRBV5-1,TRBD2,TRBJ2-7
ASTDRGSQY,TRBV28,TRBD1,TRBJ2-7
ASSIGTGYGYT,TRBV19,TRBD1,TRBJ1-2
ASSARQGQETQY,TRBV27,TRBD1,TRBJ2-5
ASSIDDSNTGELF,TRBV19,-,TRBJ2-2
ASSGTGDNTDTQY,TRBV5-1,TRBD1,TRBJ2-3
ASIGAGVANEQF,TRBV25-1,TRBD2,TRBJ2-1
AWSVRQGTEAF,TRBV30,TRBD1,TRBJ1-1
ASSLGRDWNTGELF,TRBV7-8,-,TRBJ2-2
SVADTGELF,TRBV29-1,-,TRBJ2-2
ASSLAGPVYNEQF,TRBV11-3,TRBD2,TRBJ2-1
ASSQDSGAGGYYEQY,TRBV4-1,TRBD2,TRBJ2-7
ASSLASTDTQY,TRBV7-3,-,TRBJ2-3
ASSLQTSHEQF,TRBV7-3,-,TRBJ2-1
ASSFGGGKETQY,TRBV7-2,-,TRBJ2-5
ASSLYNNQPQH,TRBV19,-,TRBJ1-5
ASSLTTGSYNEQF,TRBV9,-,TRBJ2-1
ASSRRTGAEQY,TRBV28,TRBD1,TRBJ2-7
ASSLETSTSTDTQY,TRBV11-2,-,TRBJ2-3
ASSLLEEQY,TRBV5-8,-,TRBJ2-7